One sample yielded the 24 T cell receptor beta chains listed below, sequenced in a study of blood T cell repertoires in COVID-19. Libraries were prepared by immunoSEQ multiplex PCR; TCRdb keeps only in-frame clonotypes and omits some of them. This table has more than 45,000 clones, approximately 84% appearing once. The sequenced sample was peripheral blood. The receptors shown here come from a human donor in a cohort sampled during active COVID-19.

The CDR3 is CASSWQTGELFF. CDR3 bases: TGTGCCAGCAGCTGGCAGACCGGGGAGCTGTTTTTT. V is TRBV11-2 and J is TRBJ2-2; D is unresolved. Germline-derived CDR1 and CDR2 are SGHAT and FQNNGV. CDR3 length equals 12 residues. V lost 4 bases to trimming and J lost 5 bases, with 5 bases between them.

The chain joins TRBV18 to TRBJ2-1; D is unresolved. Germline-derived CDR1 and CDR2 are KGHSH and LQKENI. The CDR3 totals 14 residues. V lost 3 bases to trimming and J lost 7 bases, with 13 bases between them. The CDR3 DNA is TGTGCCAGCTCACCCGAACATTTAAGAAATGAGCAGTTCTTC. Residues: CASSPEHLRNEQFF. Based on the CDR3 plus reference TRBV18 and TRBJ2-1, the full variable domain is NAGVMQNPRHLVRRRGQEARLRCSPMKGHSHVYWYRQLPEEGLKFMVYLQKENIIDESGMPKERFSAEFPKEGPSILRIQQVVRGDSAAYFCASSPEHLRNEQFFGPGTRLTVL.

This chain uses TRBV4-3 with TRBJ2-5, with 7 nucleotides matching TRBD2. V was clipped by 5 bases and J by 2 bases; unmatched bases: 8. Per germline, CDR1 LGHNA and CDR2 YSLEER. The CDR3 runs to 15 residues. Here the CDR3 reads CASSSGLAVQETQYF. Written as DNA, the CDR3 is TGCGCCAGCAGCAGCGGGCTAGCGGTACAAGAGACCCAGTACTTC.

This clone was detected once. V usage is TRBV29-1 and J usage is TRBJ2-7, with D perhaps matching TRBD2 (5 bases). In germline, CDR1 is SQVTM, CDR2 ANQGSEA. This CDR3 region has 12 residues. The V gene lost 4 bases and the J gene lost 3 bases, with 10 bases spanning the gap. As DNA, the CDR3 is TGCAGCGTTGTTACCCGGGGCTACGAGCAGTACTTC. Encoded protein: CSVVTRGYEQYF.

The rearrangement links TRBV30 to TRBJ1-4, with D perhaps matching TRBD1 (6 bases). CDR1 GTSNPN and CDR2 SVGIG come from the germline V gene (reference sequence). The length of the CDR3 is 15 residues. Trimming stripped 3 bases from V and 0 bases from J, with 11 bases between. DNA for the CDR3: TGTGCCTGGAGGGGGACATCTGCAACTAATGAAAAACTGTTTTTT. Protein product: CAWRGTSATNEKLFF.

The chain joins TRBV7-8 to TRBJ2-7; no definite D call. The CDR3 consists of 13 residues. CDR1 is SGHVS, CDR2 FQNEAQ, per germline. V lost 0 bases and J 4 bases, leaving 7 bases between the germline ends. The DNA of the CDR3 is TGTGCCAGCAGCTTAGCGACTCAATACGAGCAGTACTTC. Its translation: CASSLATQYEQYF.

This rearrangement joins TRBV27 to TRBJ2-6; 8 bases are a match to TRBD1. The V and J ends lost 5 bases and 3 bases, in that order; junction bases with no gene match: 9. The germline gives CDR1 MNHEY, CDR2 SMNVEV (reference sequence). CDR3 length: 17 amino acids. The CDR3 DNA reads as TGTGCCAGCAGTCTCCGACAGGGGTCTGGTGGGGCCAACGTCCTGACTTTC. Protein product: CASSLRQGSGGANVLTF.

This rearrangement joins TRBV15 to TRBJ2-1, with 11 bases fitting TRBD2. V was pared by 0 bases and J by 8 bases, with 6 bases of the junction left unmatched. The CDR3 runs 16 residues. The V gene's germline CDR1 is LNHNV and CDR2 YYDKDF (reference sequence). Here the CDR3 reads CATSRDYSGGGDEQFF. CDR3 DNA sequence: TGTGCCACCAGCAGAGATTATAGCGGGGGGGGTGATGAGCAGTTCTTC.

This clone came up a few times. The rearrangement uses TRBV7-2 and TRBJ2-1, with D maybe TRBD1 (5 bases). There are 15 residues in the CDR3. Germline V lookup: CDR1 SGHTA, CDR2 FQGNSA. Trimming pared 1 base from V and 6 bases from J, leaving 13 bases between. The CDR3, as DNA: TGTGCCAGCAGCTTAGTCAGGGCTCGAGGCAATGAGCAGTTCTTC. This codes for CASSLVRARGNEQFF.

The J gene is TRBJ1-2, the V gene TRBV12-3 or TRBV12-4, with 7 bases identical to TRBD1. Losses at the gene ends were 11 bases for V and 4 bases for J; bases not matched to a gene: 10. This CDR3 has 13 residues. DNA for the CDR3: TGTGCCCAAAACACAGGGGTCGGCTATGGCTACACCTTC. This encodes CAQNTGVGYGYTF.

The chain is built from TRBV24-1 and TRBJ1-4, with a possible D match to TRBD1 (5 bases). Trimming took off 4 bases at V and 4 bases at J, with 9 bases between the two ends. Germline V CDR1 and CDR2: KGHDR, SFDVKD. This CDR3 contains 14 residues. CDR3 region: CATSEPGVNEKLFF. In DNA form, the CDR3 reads TGTGCCACCAGTGAGCCGGGGGTTAATGAAAAACTGTTTTTT.

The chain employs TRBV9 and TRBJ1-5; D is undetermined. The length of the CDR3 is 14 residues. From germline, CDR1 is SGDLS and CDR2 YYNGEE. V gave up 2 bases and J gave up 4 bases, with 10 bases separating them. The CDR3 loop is CASSVAYKNQPQHF. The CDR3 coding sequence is TGTGCCAGCAGCGTCGCATACAAGAATCAGCCCCAGCATTTT.

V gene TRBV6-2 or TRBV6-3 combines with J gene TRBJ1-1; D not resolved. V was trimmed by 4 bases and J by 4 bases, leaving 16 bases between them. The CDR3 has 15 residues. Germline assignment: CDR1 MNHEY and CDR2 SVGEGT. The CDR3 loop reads CASSSSRSTGTEAFF. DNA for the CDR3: TGTGCCAGCAGTTCCTCGAGAAGTACGGGCACTGAAGCTTTCTTT.

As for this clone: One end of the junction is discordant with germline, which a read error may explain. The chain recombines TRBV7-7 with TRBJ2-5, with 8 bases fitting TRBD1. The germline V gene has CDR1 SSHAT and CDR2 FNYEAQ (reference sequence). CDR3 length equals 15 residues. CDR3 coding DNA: TGTGCTAGCAGCTTCGGCACAGGGGGCCAAGAGACCCAGTACTTC. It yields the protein CASSFGTGGQETQYF.

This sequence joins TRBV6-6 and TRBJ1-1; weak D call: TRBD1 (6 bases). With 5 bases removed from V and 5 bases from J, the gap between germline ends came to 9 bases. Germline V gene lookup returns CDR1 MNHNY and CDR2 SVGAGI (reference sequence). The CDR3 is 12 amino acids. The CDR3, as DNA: TGTGCCAGCAGTCAGGGGAATACTGAAGCTTTCTTT. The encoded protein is CASSQGNTEAFF.

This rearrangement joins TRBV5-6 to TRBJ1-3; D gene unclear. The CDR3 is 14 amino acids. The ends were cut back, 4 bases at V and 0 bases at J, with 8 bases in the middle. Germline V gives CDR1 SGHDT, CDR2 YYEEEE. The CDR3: CASSPRASGNTIYF. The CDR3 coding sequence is TGTGCCAGCAGCCCGAGGGCCTCTGGAAACACCATATATTTT.

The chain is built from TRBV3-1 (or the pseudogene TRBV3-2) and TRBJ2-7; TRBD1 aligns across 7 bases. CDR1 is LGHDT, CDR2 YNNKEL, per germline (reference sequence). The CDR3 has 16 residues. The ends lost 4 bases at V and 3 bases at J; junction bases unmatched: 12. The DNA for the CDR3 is TGTGCCAGCAGCCCTTACTTAGGACAGGCATACTACGAGCAGTACTTC. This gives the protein CASSPYLGQAYYEQYF.

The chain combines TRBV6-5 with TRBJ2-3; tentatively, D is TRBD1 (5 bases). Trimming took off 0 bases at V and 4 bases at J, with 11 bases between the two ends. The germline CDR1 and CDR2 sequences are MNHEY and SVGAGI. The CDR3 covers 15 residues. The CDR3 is CASSYSEGAPDTQYF. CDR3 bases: TGTGCCAGCAGTTACTCAGAAGGGGCGCCAGATACGCAGTATTTT.

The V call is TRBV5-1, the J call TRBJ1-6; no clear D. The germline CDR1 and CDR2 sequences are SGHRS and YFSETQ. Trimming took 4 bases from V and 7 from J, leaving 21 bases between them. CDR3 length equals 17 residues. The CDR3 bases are TGCGCCAGCAGCCCGTTCGGTCGGGAGGTGACGAATTCACCCCTCCACTTT. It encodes CASSPFGREVTNSPLHF.

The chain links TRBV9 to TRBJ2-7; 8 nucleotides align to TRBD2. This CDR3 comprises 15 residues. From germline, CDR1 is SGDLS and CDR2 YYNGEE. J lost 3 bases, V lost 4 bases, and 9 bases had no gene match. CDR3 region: CASSPRQRENYEQYF. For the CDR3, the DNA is TGTGCCAGCAGCCCCCGCCAGCGGGAGAACTACGAGCAGTACTTC. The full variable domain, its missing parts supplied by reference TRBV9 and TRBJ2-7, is DSGVTQTPKHLITATGQRVTLRCSPRSGDLSVYWYQQSLDQGLQFLIQYYNGEERAKGNILERFSAQQFPDLHSELNLSSLELGDSALYFCASSPRQRENYEQYFGPGTRLTVT.

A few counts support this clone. The CDR3: CASSQGQGAIGELFF. In nucleotides, the CDR3 is TGCGCCAGCAGCCAGGGACAGGGGGCGATCGGGGAGCTGTTTTTT. The V gene is TRBV4-1, the J gene TRBJ2-2; 12 positions match TRBD1. This CDR3 spans 15 amino acids. Trimming removed 3 bases from V and 7 bases from J; junction bases left unmatched: 3. Germline-derived CDR1 and CDR2 are MGHRA and YSYEKL.

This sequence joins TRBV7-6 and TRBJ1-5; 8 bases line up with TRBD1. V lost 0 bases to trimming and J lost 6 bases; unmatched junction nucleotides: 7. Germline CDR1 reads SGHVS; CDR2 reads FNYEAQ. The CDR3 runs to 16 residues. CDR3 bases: TGTGCCAGCAGCTTAGCCCCCAGGGGGCGCGGTCAGCCCCAGCATTTT. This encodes CASSLAPRGRGQPQHF.

The CDR3 coding sequence is TGCGCCAGCAGCTTGGGGACAGGGTCAATGAACACTGAAGCTTTCTTT. This codes for CASSLGTGSMNTEAFF. The chain employs TRBV5-1 and TRBJ1-1, with TRBD1 matching over 8 bases. V was pared by 0 bases and J by 0 bases, with 4 bases of the junction left unmatched. Germline lookup yields CDR1 SGHRS and CDR2 YFSETQ. The CDR3 consists of 16 residues.

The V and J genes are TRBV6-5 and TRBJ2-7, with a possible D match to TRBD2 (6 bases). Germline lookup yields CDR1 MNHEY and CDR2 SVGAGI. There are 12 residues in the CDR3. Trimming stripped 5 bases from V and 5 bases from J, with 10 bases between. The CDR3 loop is CASSRGTHEQYF. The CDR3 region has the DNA TGTGCCAGCAGTCGCGGGACCCACGAGCAGTACTTC.